This T cell receptor beta chain stems from a study of blood T cell repertoires in COVID-19. Overall study context: The United States, Italy and Spain provided the acute and convalescent COVID-19 samples.

Per the original data handling: It was from reference gene primer amplification that nucleated cell counts were estimated. Sequencing was performed with immunoSEQ multiplex PCR; in TCRdb, only in-frame clones are kept and a portion is missing. Clone size and the V and J calls come from that table; the DNA yielded D and trimming. This sample has about 220,000 clones; around 81% occur once, and the top ten carry around 3.1%. This clonotype was obtained from a woman in her 30s who had recovered from COVID-19. Sequencing was performed on peripheral blood.

CDR3 in amino acids: CASSVAAGSRDTGELFF. DNA for the CDR3: TGTGCCAGCAGCGTAGCGGCGGGGTCCCGCGACACCGGGGAGCTGTTTTTT. This chain connects TRBV9 to TRBJ2-2; D is perhaps TRBD2 (6 bases). V lost 0 bases and J lost 3, with 15 bases in between. Germline assignment: CDR1 SGDLS and CDR2 YYNGEE. CDR3 length: 17 residues.